Given below is one T cell receptor (beta chain) in context. This sample is drawn from a study of blood T cell repertoires in COVID-19. About the study: COVID-19 samples, acute and convalescent, were from the United States, Italy and Spain.

CDR1 is SGHDN, CDR2 FVKESK, per germline. The CDR3 spans 15 residues. V lost 1 base, J lost 6 bases, and 4 bases stayed unmatched. Enrollees, about 18 to 89 years old, lived in about two dozen US areas. Participants reported their clinical history, and cohort assignment relied on those reports. Measured with immunoSEQ multiplex PCR; TCRdb has only the in-frame clones, and not every one. The sample lists 350,000 to 400,000 clones, 88% occurring once. The clonotype was recovered from a woman aged 25 to 39 with acute COVID-19. Sequenced material: PBMCs or T cells enriched from blood (not recorded which). The chain employs TRBV14 and TRBJ2-2; TRBD1 aligns across 8 bases. CDR3 loop: CASSQVGQVAGELFF. CDR3 nucleotide sequence: TGTGCCAGCAGCCAAGTGGGACAGGTGGCCGGGGAGCTGTTTTTT.